Presented here are 13 T cell receptor beta chains from one specimen sequenced in a study of T cells in Graves' hyperthyroidism and ophthalmopathy (dated by TCRdb to between 2018 and 2021). The library was built by means of multiplex PCR. TCRdb shows the sequencer as Illumina HiSeq 2000. The TCR beta CDR3 regions were amplified from the RNA transcripts. For the first round of RT-PCR on the TCR CDR3, the HTBI primer set was used together with the Qiagen OneStep RT-PCR kit. In-frame beta chains were kept once TCRdb had trimmed the public reads at Q25 with fastp and called clones with MiXCR. Every entry covers one CDR3 protein and lists the most common genes and DNA from its rows. The sample has 350,000 to 450,000 distinct CDR3 sequences on record, 14% of them singletons. The ten top clones hold approximately 11% of the sample. Sequenced sample: blood. Receptors originate from an older woman with Graves' hyperthyroidism.

This clonotype was seen at least ten times. The chain uses TRBV2 and TRBJ2-1, with TRBD2 identical over 8 bases. CDR1 and CDR2 from the germline V gene are SNHLY and FYNNEI. This CDR3 is 14 amino acids long. Trimming cost V 8 bases and J 5 bases; bases outside gene matches: 8. The CDR3 here is CASVTAGADNEQFF. DNA for the CDR3: TGTGCCAGCGTGACAGCGGGAGCGGACAATGAGCAGTTCTTC. Variable domain in full (rest from reference TRBV2 and TRBJ2-1): EPEVTQTPSHQVTQMGQEVILRCVPISNHLYFYWYRQILGQKVEFLVSFYNNEISEKSEIFDDQFSVERPDGSNFTLKIRSTKLEDSAMYFCASVTAGADNEQFFGPGTRLTVL.

The rearrangement links TRBV7-9 to TRBJ2-7, with no clear D. Germline V gene lookup returns CDR1 SEHNR and CDR2 FQNEAQ (reference sequence). The CDR3 has 13 residues. The V and J ends lost 1 base and 4 bases respectively, with 8 bases between them. CDR3 coding DNA: TGTGCCAGCAGCTTAGGGCCGCGGTACGAGCAGTACTTC. Its translation: CASSLGPRYEQYF.

This clonotype was observed a few times. The gene calls are TRBV5-4 and TRBJ2-5, with 8 bases that match TRBD1. There are 14 residues in the CDR3. Germline V gives CDR1 SGHNT, CDR2 YYREEE (reference sequence). V shed 5 bases, J shed 2 bases, and the junction held 5 bases outside the gene matches. CDR3 nucleotide sequence: TGTGCCAGCAGGCTGGGGACAGGACAAGAGACCCAGTACTTC. Translated: CASRLGTGQETQYF.

As concerns this clonotype: A much larger clone differs from this one at a single base, so this may be a read error. The chain uses TRBV6-2 or TRBV6-3 and TRBJ2-7, with D possibly being TRBD2 (5 bases). From germline, CDR1 is MNHEY and CDR2 SVGEGT. This CDR3 is built from 15 residues. CDR3 DNA: TGTGCCAGCAGTCATCTCCGGTCTAGCTCCTACAAGCAGTACTTC. Amino acid sequence: CASSHLRSSSYKQYF.

With regard to this clonotype: This could be a read error, since a much larger clone is one nucleotide away. The gene calls are TRBV20-1 and TRBJ2-1, with 7 bases fitting TRBD1. Germline V gene sequence: CDR1 DFQATT, CDR2 SNEGSKA (reference sequence). This CDR3 has 16 residues. J gave up 7 bases and V 0 bases, and 12 bases lay outside the gene matches. In DNA, the CDR3 is TGCAGTGCTAGAGATTCCGTGACAGGGTTAAGGAATGAGCAGTTCTTC. Translation gives CSARDSVTGLRNEQFF.

V usage is TRBV6-1 and J usage is TRBJ1-1, with D unresolved. Between the trimmed V and J ends, which lost 6 bases and 4 bases, there was a span of 15 bases. The CDR3 extends over 14 amino acids. Germline V CDR1 and CDR2: MNHNS, SASEGT. The chain's CDR3 is CASSQEGSGTEAFF. The CDR3 coding sequence is TGTGCCAGCAGCCAAGAGGGTTCTGGCACTGAAGCTTTCTTT.

This clonotype was seen a few times. The DNA of the CDR3 is TGTGCCAGCAGTTTAGCGGGAGCGGTGGGAGATACGCAGTATTTT. Translated, it gives CASSLAGAVGDTQYF. The chain links TRBV12-3 or TRBV12-4 to TRBJ2-3, with D possibly TRBD2 on 5 matching bases. Trimming removed 0 bases at V and 5 bases at J, with 12 bases between. This CDR3 comprises 15 residues.

This clonotype came up a few times. The J gene is TRBJ2-4, the V gene TRBV20-1; D possibly uses TRBD1 or TRBD2 (5 bases each). CDR3 length: 15 amino acids. CDR1 DFQATT and CDR2 SNEGSKA come from the germline V gene (reference sequence). V was clipped by 3 bases and J by 0 bases, with 12 bases between them. This chain's CDR3 is CSARGTVLAKNIQYF. The CDR3 bases are TGCAGTGCTAGGGGGACGGTGCTAGCCAAAAACATTCAGTACTTC.

The V gene is TRBV10-3, the J gene TRBJ2-3, with D possibly being TRBD2 (7 bases). The CDR3 is made up of 15 amino acids. The ends were cut back, 7 bases at V and 3 bases at J, with 17 bases in the middle. Germline CDR1 reads ENHRY; CDR2 reads SYGVKD. For the CDR3, the DNA is TGTGCCATCACCCTGACGGGGGGCAGTACAGATACGCAGTATTTT. Translation gives CAITLTGGSTDTQYF.

This clonotype was seen at least ten times. The chain joins TRBV18 to TRBJ1-1; D gene ambiguous. The V gene's germline CDR1 is KGHSH and CDR2 LQKENI. Trimming shortened V by 2 bases and J by 1 base, and 5 bases separated the two germline ends. CDR3 length equals 13 residues. CDR3 in amino acids: CASSPSKNTEAFF. The CDR3 DNA follows: TGTGCCAGCTCACCATCCAAGAACACTGAAGCTTTCTTT.

This clonotype was seen more than once but under ten times. The chain joins TRBV10-3 to TRBJ2-7, with 11 nucleotides matching TRBD2. The germline V gene has CDR1 ENHRY and CDR2 SYGVKD. The CDR3 runs to 14 residues. The ends lost 4 bases at V and 2 bases at J; junction bases unmatched: 1. The CDR3 DNA reads TGTGCCATCAGTGGACTAGCGGGGACCTACGAGCAGTACTTC. Its protein product is CAISGLAGTYEQYF.

Ten or more counts support this clonotype. This sequence joins TRBV2 and TRBJ2-5; D not certain. The germline V gene has CDR1 SNHLY and CDR2 FYNNEI. V was clipped by 9 bases and J by 1 base, with 15 bases between them. This CDR3 comprises 14 residues. The CDR3 region is CASFPGRFQETQYF. CDR3 coding DNA: TGTGCCAGTTTCCCTGGACGGTTCCAAGAGACCCAGTACTTC.

There are many counts of this clonotype. CDR3 DNA: TGTGCCAGCACGAAGGGCTACAATGAGCAGTTCTTC. This codes for CASTKGYNEQFF. V gene TRBV7-2 combines with J gene TRBJ2-1; no clear D gene. The length of the CDR3 is 12 residues. V dropped 7 bases and J dropped 3 bases, with 7 bases sitting between them. CDR1 and CDR2 from the germline V gene are SGHTA and FQGNSA.